This TCR beta chain derives from a study of CXCR3-negative and CXCR3-positive naive CD8 T cells. Background on the study: Overall TRB read output was 120 million to 150 million, and each library contained about 1.5 +/- 0.3 million reads. Study findings and constraints: Naive CXCR3-positive cells had TRB CDR3s more hydrophobic than those of CXCR3-negative naive cells. Naive subsets did not differ in surface CD5, and the authors estimated TCR strength using properties of the TRB CDR3. CXCR3 expression partially decreased after cryopreservation; most assays used fresh PBMCs.

Per the germline V gene, CDR1 is LGHNA and CDR2 is YSLEER. This CDR3 has 18 residues. Carrying UMI labels, the TRB cDNA libraries were prepared through 5' RACE. TCRdb re-called the 5' RACE reads and gives one entry per CDR3 protein, without DNA. The sample includes around 60,000 distinct CDR3 sequences. Worth noting for this clonotype: What it binds is unknown.

Naive CD8+ T cells had a CD45RO-CCR7+CD27+CD95- phenotype. The source material was naive CXCR3+ CD8+ T cells from blood. Subset given: CD45RO-CCR7+CD27+CD95- naive CD8+ T cells expressing CXCR3 (TNR3+). This sequence was found in a human donor in good health. Some clones in this sample may be carry-over from other donors' samples. This sequence joins TRBV4-3 and TRBJ2-7; TCRdb designates TRBD2, a call that cannot be tested without DNA. CDR3 sequence reads: CASSQEFGRGLVSYEQYF.